These 27 T cell receptor beta chains were sequenced from one sample in a study of human T cells and chemical hapten exposure. TCRdb fed the RACE reads into MiXCR, producing one record per CDR3 protein. The sample lists just over 95,000 distinct CDR3 sequences; roughly 27% were seen once. This sample's time point: patch test 3, about 24 weeks after DPC sensitization. Specified treatment: therapeutic diphenylcyclopropenone sensitization with weekly scalp DPC. The sample was whole blood, taken in connection with sensitization to the hapten diphenylcyclopropenone (DPC). The receptors shown here come from a man between 40 and 49 years old with alopecia areata. Some clones in this sample may be carry-over from other donors' samples.

V gene TRBV5-1 combines with J gene TRBJ2-1, with a tentative D call TRBD1 (5 bases). Germline CDR1 SGHRS, CDR2 YFSETQ. The CDR3 has 13 residues. V dropped 0 bases and J dropped 4 bases, with 5 bases sitting between them. The CDR3 protein is CASSLGQYNEQFF. For the CDR3, the DNA is TGCGCCAGCAGCTTGGGACAGTACAATGAGCAGTTCTTC.

This chain joins TRBV6-5 and TRBJ1-1, with D maybe TRBD1 (6 bases). CDR1 and CDR2 from the germline V gene are MNHEY and SVGAGI. The ends were cut back, 6 bases at V and 1 base at J, with 15 bases in the middle. The CDR3 consists of 15 residues. DNA for the CDR3: TGTGCCAGCAGCCCACTTGGAGGGGGGAACACTGAAGCTTTCTTT. Residues: CASSPLGGGNTEAFF.

This clonotype occurred a few times. This chain joins TRBV7-2 and TRBJ2-7; no clear D gene. CDR1 SGHTA and CDR2 FQGNSA come from the germline V gene. V dropped 3 bases and J dropped 5 bases, with 11 bases sitting between them. This CDR3 has 13 residues. CDR3 amino acids: CASSFILTHEQYF. DNA for the CDR3: TGTGCCAGCAGCTTCATTCTAACCCACGAGCAGTACTTC.

The chain combines TRBV6-5 with TRBJ2-1, with TRBD2 matching 11 bases. With 6 bases clipped from V and 3 bases from J, the junction kept 4 bases outside the gene matches. This CDR3 has 15 residues. CDR1 and CDR2 from the germline V gene are MNHEY and SVGAGI. For the CDR3, the DNA is TGTGCCAGCAGGCCCGGGACTAGCGGCTACAATGAGCAGTTCTTC. Translated: CASRPGTSGYNEQFF.

This clonotype turned up a few times. The gene calls are TRBV6-2 or TRBV6-3 and TRBJ2-3; a weak D match, TRBD2 (6 bases). V was shortened by 8 bases and J by 0 bases, with 15 bases between the two germline ends. CDR1 MNHEY and CDR2 SVGEGT come from the germline V gene. CDR3 length: 15 residues. The CDR3 DNA reads as TGTGCCAGCGGTAAAGGGGACTTAAGCACAGATACGCAGTATTTT. It yields the protein CASGKGDLSTDTQYF.

This chain uses TRBV7-2 with TRBJ2-3; 8 bases are shared with TRBD2. Germline CDR1 SGHTA, CDR2 FQGNSA. With V trimmed by 1 base and J by 4 bases, 13 bases remained unmatched. CDR3 length: 18 amino acids. The CDR3 sequence: CASSLVVGQGAGADTQYF. The DNA for the CDR3 is TGTGCCAGCAGCTTAGTAGTTGGTCAAGGAGCGGGAGCAGATACGCAGTATTTT.

V is TRBV4-1 and J is TRBJ1-6; tentative D call: TRBD1 (5 bases). The germline CDR1 and CDR2 sequences are MGHRA and YSYEKL. The CDR3 totals 15 residues. V was shortened by 3 bases and J by 6 bases, with 12 bases between the two germline ends. Written as DNA, the CDR3 is TGCGCCAGCAGCCAGACCGCAGGGTCTAATTCACCCCTCCACTTT. Translation: CASSQTAGSNSPLHF.

The J gene is TRBJ2-7, the V gene TRBV12-3 or TRBV12-4; 8 bases map to TRBD1. CDR3 length: 14 residues. With 11 bases clipped from V and 2 bases from J, the junction kept 11 bases outside the gene matches. The CDR3 bases are TGTGCCTCTCAGGGGGCAGGGATTACCTACGAGCAGTACTTC. Translating it yields CASQGAGITYEQYF.

This sequence joins TRBV2 and TRBJ2-7, with a possible D match to TRBD2 (6 bases). Germline CDR1 is SNHLY and CDR2 is FYNNEI. This CDR3 has 16 residues. Trimming removed 6 bases from V and 0 bases from J, with 18 bases in between. As DNA, the CDR3 is TGTGCCAGCAGCGCCCCGGGTAGCGGCAGCTCCTACGAGCAGTACTTC. Protein product: CASSAPGSGSSYEQYF.

This chain links TRBV6-5 with TRBJ2-6; D is unclear. V lost 2 bases to trimming and J lost 0 bases, with 11 bases between them. CDR1 and CDR2 from the germline V gene are MNHEY and SVGAGI. The CDR3 totals 17 residues. The CDR3 is CASSYKSGYSGANVLTF. CDR3 nucleotides: TGTGCCAGCAGTTACAAATCCGGATACTCTGGGGCCAACGTCCTGACTTTC.

Ten or more counts support this clonotype. The chain uses TRBV9 and TRBJ2-1, with 12 bases fitting TRBD2. Trimming took 7 bases from V and 12 from J; bases not matched to a gene: 11. The CDR3 spans 14 residues. The germline gives CDR1 SGDLS, CDR2 YYNGEE. CDR3 protein: CASSPASGREGQFF. As DNA, the CDR3 is TGTGCCAGCTCCCCAGCTAGCGGGAGGGAAGGGCAGTTCTTC.

This clonotype was picked up a small number of times. The rearrangement joins TRBV12-3 or TRBV12-4 to TRBJ1-6; maybe TRBD1 (5 bases). CDR3 length: 13 residues. The V and J ends lost 7 bases and 7 bases respectively, with 11 bases between them. CDR3 amino acids: CASTLGENSPLHF. As DNA, the CDR3 is TGTGCCAGCACCTTGGGGGAGAATTCACCCCTCCACTTT.

The chain uses TRBV29-1 and TRBJ2-5; D might be TRBD1 (6 bases). Trimming removed 7 bases at V and 5 bases at J, with 11 bases between. The CDR3 has 11 amino acids. Looked up from germline, CDR1 is SQVTM and CDR2 is ANQGSEA. Written as DNA, the CDR3 is TGCAGCGCAGGGGCTCGCGAGACCCAGTACTTC. Its protein product is CSAGARETQYF.

This clonotype came up a few times. This chain joins TRBV7-9 and TRBJ2-5, with D possibly matching TRBD2 (5 bases). The CDR3 has 16 residues. V was clipped by 2 bases and J by 4 bases, with 17 bases between them. The germline gives CDR1 SEHNR, CDR2 FQNEAQ (reference sequence). Here the CDR3 DNA reads TGTGCCAGCAGCTTATCGTCAATGGGGAGTCTAGAGACCCAGTACTTC. It specifies CASSLSSMGSLETQYF.

The CDR3 sequence is CASSPPSVLAGDSSYNEQFF. The CDR3 bases are TGTGCCAGCAGCCCCCCCTCGGTACTAGCGGGTGACAGCTCCTACAATGAGCAGTTCTTC. The chain employs TRBV9 and TRBJ2-1; TRBD2 aligns across 9 bases. With 4 bases clipped from V and 0 bases from J, the junction kept 17 bases outside the gene matches. The CDR3 runs 20 residues. The V gene's germline CDR1 is SGDLS and CDR2 YYNGEE.

This clonotype showed up just a few times. This chain links TRBV27 with TRBJ2-7, with D uncertain. Germline CDR1 and CDR2: MNHEY and SMNVEV (reference sequence). The CDR3 runs 14 residues. The V gene lost 7 bases and the J gene lost 0 bases, with 13 bases spanning the gap. This chain's CDR3 is CASTSREASYEQYF. The CDR3 region has the DNA TGTGCCAGCACCTCCCGCGAGGCCTCCTACGAGCAGTACTTC.

This chain connects TRBV6-2 or TRBV6-3 to TRBJ2-7; 10 positions agree with TRBD2. Germline V gene lookup returns CDR1 MNHEY and CDR2 SVGEGT. The J segment lost 2 bases and the V segment lost 6 bases, leaving 4 bases of the junction unmatched. The CDR3 consists of 14 residues. The CDR3 is CASSRTSGPYEQYF. In DNA form, the CDR3 reads TGTGCCAGCAGCAGGACTAGCGGACCCTACGAGCAGTACTTC.

This clonotype was counted a few times. The chain links TRBV28 to TRBJ2-3; 7 nucleotides agree with TRBD2. Trimming cost V 4 bases and J 5 bases; bases outside gene matches: 9. Germline lookup yields CDR1 MDHEN and CDR2 SYDVKM. The length of the CDR3 is 15 residues. The CDR3 DNA sequence: TGTGCCAGCAGTTCCATGGGGGGGAGGCGAGATACGCAGTATTTT. Protein sequence: CASSSMGGRRDTQYF.

This clonotype was counted only a few times. V and J are TRBV7-9 and TRBJ2-3, with TRBD2 matching over 9 bases. The CDR3 spans 16 residues. V shed 0 bases, J shed 6 bases, and the junction held 7 bases outside the gene matches. The V gene's germline CDR1 is SEHNR and CDR2 FQNEAQ (reference sequence). DNA for the CDR3: TGTGCCAGCAGCTTAGCGCCTCTAGCGGGAATGGATACGCAGTATTTT. Translation gives CASSLAPLAGMDTQYF. Full variable domain (remainder filled in from reference TRBV7-9 and TRBJ2-3): DTGVSQNPRHKITKRGQNVTFRCDPISEHNRLYWYRQTLGQGPEFLTYFQNEAQLEKSRLLSDRFSAERPKGSFSTLEIQRTEQGDSAMYLCASSLAPLAGMDTQYFGPGTRLTVL.

The CDR3 sequence: CASSVGSAPEEQYF. CDR3 DNA: TGTGCCAGCAGCGTAGGATCAGCACCGGAAGAGCAGTACTTC. The J gene is TRBJ2-7, the V gene TRBV9; no clear D gene. Germline V gene data show CDR1 as SGDLS and CDR2 as YYNGEE. This CDR3 comprises 14 residues. The germline V and J ends were trimmed by 0 bases and 7 bases, with 14 bases remaining between them.

V usage is TRBV7-2 and J usage is TRBJ2-5; D may be TRBD1 or TRBD2 (6 bases each). CDR1 is SGHTA and CDR2 is FQGNSA in the germline V gene. The CDR3 sequence is 16 residues long. Trimming cost V 6 bases and J 5 bases, with 22 bases left between them. CDR3 sequence: CASRFSATGRRETQYF. The CDR3 DNA follows: TGTGCCAGCAGATTTAGTGCTACAGGGAGGCGGGAGACCCAGTACTTC.

The V and J genes are TRBV3-1 and TRBJ1-6; no firm D call. CDR3 length: 15 residues. Germline CDR1 reads LGHDT; CDR2 reads YNNKEL (reference sequence). V lost 1 base and J 1 base, leaving 5 bases between the germline ends. CDR3 DNA: TGTGCCAGCAGCCAAGTCTTTTCCTATAATTCACCCCTCCACTTT. Encoded protein: CASSQVFSYNSPLHF.

In its sample, this clonotype was seen a few times. V gene TRBV20-1 combines with J gene TRBJ2-7; D not certain. CDR1 and CDR2 from the germline V gene are DFQATT and SNEGSKA (reference sequence). The CDR3 sequence is 13 residues long. Trimming stripped 7 bases from V and 0 bases from J, with 13 bases between. The CDR3 DNA reads as TGCAGTGGAGGACGTCGAAGCTCCTACGAGCAGTACTTC. Its translation: CSGGRRSSYEQYF.

In DNA, the CDR3 is TGTGCCAGCAGCGTAGGGATACAGAATCAGCCCCAGCATTTT. It encodes CASSVGIQNQPQHF. The genes are TRBV9 and TRBJ1-5; no reliable D call. Looked up from germline, CDR1 is SGDLS and CDR2 is YYNGEE. The V end lost 0 bases, the J end lost 4 bases, and 8 bases lay between the germline ends. CDR3 size: 14 residues.

There are a few counts of this clonotype. This rearrangement joins TRBV12-3 or TRBV12-4 to TRBJ1-2, with 7 bases that match TRBD1. The junction had 6 bases not matched to a gene; V was cut back by 3 bases and J by 2 bases. This CDR3 has 15 amino acids. Written as DNA, the CDR3 is TGTGCCAGCAGTTTGTCTGAGGGACAGAACTATGGCTACACCTTC. Translated, it gives CASSLSEGQNYGYTF.

This clonotype was counted between two and nine times. This chain links TRBV9 with TRBJ1-2; D is uncertain. Germline assignment: CDR1 SGDLS and CDR2 YYNGEE. Trimming took off 2 bases at V and 2 bases at J, with 7 bases between the two ends. The CDR3 loop spans 13 amino acids. CDR3 nucleotides: TGTGCCAGCAGCGTGAACAGCAACTATGGCTACACCTTC. It specifies CASSVNSNYGYTF.

The CDR3 nucleotides read TGCGCCAGCAGCTATTCTGGACAGTTGAACACTGAAGCTTTCTTT. Translated: CASSYSGQLNTEAFF. The chain carries TRBV5-1 and TRBJ1-1; the D gene is possibly TRBD1 (6 bases). CDR3 length: 15 amino acids. Germline values: CDR1 SGHRS, CDR2 YFSETQ. V lost 3 bases and J 0 bases, leaving 12 bases between the germline ends.